The 15 T cell receptor beta chains below were found in one sample sequenced in a study of regulatory T cells in long-lasting Graves disease. Time point of the sample: newly diagnosed GD, antithyroid drugs for less than 3 months. Extracted RNA from PBMCs served as the source of the TCR library. Combining iRepertoire HTBI primers with Arm-PCR of CDR3 regions, the authors built TCR beta libraries. TCRdb reprocessed the multiplex PCR reads with MiXCR, giving one entry per CDR3 protein. The sample has over 500,000 distinct CDR3 sequences, roughly 15% seen once. The same data also went into a second study, on T cells in Graves' hyperthyroidism and ophthalmopathy.

The material sequenced was peripheral blood mononuclear cells (PBMCs), taken at new diagnosis, from a patient treated with antithyroid drugs. The receptor set was obtained from a woman aged 25 to 39 with Graves disease.

The chain recombines TRBV3-1 with TRBJ2-1, with D perhaps being TRBD1 or TRBD2 (5 bases each). The CDR3 length is 14 residues. The V end was cut by 5 bases, the J end by 8 bases, with 16 bases between. Germline lookup yields CDR1 LGHDT and CDR2 YNNKEL (reference sequence). CDR3 loop: CASSARTLGDEQFF. CDR3 coding DNA: TGTGCCAGCAGCGCTAGGACCCTGGGGGATGAGCAGTTCTTC.

This clonotype was recorded at least ten times. The rearrangement uses TRBV28 and TRBJ2-1; the D is unclear. V was cut by 7 bases and J by 8 bases, with 24 bases left in between. From germline, CDR1 is MDHEN and CDR2 SYDVKM. CDR3 length equals 16 residues. The CDR3 here is CASITLGRRENDEQFF. CDR3 coding DNA: TGTGCCAGCATCACTTTAGGGCGTCGAGAAAACGATGAGCAGTTCTTC.

This clonotype was seen a few times. The V and J genes are TRBV3-1 and TRBJ2-7; D call uncertain. Germline values: CDR1 LGHDT, CDR2 YNNKEL (reference sequence). The CDR3 totals 14 residues. Trimming took off 2 bases at V and 5 bases at J, with 13 bases between the two ends. CDR3 coding DNA: TGTGCCAGCAGCCAAATGAACACCGGCGACGAGCAGTACTTC. This sequence encodes CASSQMNTGDEQYF.

Remarks on this clonotype: Possible read error: a much larger clone is one base away. In DNA, the CDR3 is TGTGCCAGCAGTGTCCTTGGGGGCGGGGCAGGGACCGGGGAGCCGTTTTTT. Protein sequence: CASSVLGGGAGTGEPFF. This chain connects TRBV2 to TRBJ2-2; D possibly matches TRBD1 or TRBD2 (6 bases each). CDR3 length: 17 amino acids. The germline V gene encodes CDR1 SNHLY and CDR2 FYNNEI.

This clonotype was observed many times. This chain joins TRBV2 and TRBJ2-1, with TRBD2 identical over 8 bases. CDR3 size: 11 residues. Germline loops: CDR1 SNHLY, CDR2 FYNNEI. Trimming took 6 bases from V and 8 from J; bases not matched to a gene: 0. CDR3 loop: CASRLADEQFF. The CDR3 bases are TGTGCCAGCAGACTAGCGGATGAGCAGTTCTTC.

Ten or more counts support this clonotype. V usage is TRBV12-3 or TRBV12-4 and J usage is TRBJ1-1; no reliable D call. V was pared by 3 bases and J by 1 base, with 6 bases between. The length of the CDR3 is 13 residues. The CDR3 bases are TGTGCCAGCAGTTTTTCGGGGAACACTGAAGCTTTCTTT. Translated, it gives CASSFSGNTEAFF.

This clonotype turned up a few times. The CDR3 DNA sequence: TGCAATGCCGGCGTCCGGCAGGGGGCAGATACGCAGTATTTT. It translates to CNAGVRQGADTQYF. The J gene is TRBJ2-3, the V gene TRBV20-1; 7 bases map to TRBD1. There are 14 residues in the CDR3. Germline CDR1 reads DFQATT; CDR2 reads SNEGSKA (reference sequence).

This clonotype was counted ten times or more. The chain recombines TRBV20-1 with TRBJ2-3; D is undetermined. V lost 6 bases and J lost 2, with 12 bases in between. The CDR3 totals 13 residues. Germline CDR1 DFQATT, CDR2 SNEGSKA (reference sequence). The CDR3 is CSAQTGLTDTQYF. In DNA form, the CDR3 reads TGCAGTGCCCAAACGGGCCTCACAGATACGCAGTATTTT.

This clonotype occurred many times. The CDR3 DNA follows: TGTGCCAGCAGTTTTTCGCAGGCTTATCAGCCCCAGCATTTT. This sequence encodes CASSFSQAYQPQHF. V is TRBV12-3 or TRBV12-4 and J is TRBJ1-5; D not resolved. Trimming took 3 bases from V and 5 from J, leaving 11 bases between them. The CDR3 is 14 residues long.

This clonotype was detected only a few times. A clone one base away is much larger, so this may be a read error. It is likely a read error, because the conserved phenylalanine at the end of the CDR3 is missing. The genes are TRBV6-2 or TRBV6-3 and TRBJ1-2; D ambiguous. Per the germline V gene, CDR1 is MNHEY and CDR2 is SVGEGT. The V end lost 10 bases, the J end lost 5 bases, and 14 bases lay between the germline ends. The CDR3 sequence is 12 residues long. The CDR3 DNA follows: TGTGCCATCTCGAAAACTGTTTATGGCTACACCCTC. Translating it yields CAISKTVYGYTL.

Many counts were recorded for this clonotype. This chain joins TRBV2 and TRBJ2-2, with D unresolved. CDR1 is SNHLY and CDR2 is FYNNEI in the germline V gene. Trimming stripped 3 bases from V and 4 bases from J, with 15 bases between. The CDR3 is made up of 16 amino acids. For the CDR3, the DNA is TGTGCCAGCAGTGATCCCTCCGATAAACGCACCGGGGAGCTGTTTTTT. Encoded protein: CASSDPSDKRTGELFF.

This clonotype was seen only a few times. The chain links TRBV28 to TRBJ2-7; 10 nucleotides line up with TRBD1. The CDR3 has 15 amino acids. V lost 0 bases to trimming and J lost 6 bases; unmatched junction nucleotides: 5. Germline lookup yields CDR1 MDHEN and CDR2 SYDVKM. Written as DNA, the CDR3 is TGTGCCAGCAGTTTATGGGGGACAGGGGAATCCGAGCAGTACTTC. Amino acids: CASSLWGTGESEQYF.

This clonotype was detected a few times. The chain joins TRBV29-1 to TRBJ2-1, with D tentatively TRBD1 (6 bases). The germline V gene encodes CDR1 SQVTM and CDR2 ANQGSEA. This CDR3 has 20 residues. Trimming took 0 bases from V and 4 from J, leaving 28 bases between them. This CDR3 reads CSVEDSKSRGNALTYNEQFF. The CDR3 nucleotides are TGCAGCGTTGAAGATAGTAAGAGCAGGGGTAACGCTCTTACATACAATGAGCAGTTCTTC.

This clonotype was seen a few times. The chain uses TRBV7-9 and TRBJ1-1, with 10 bases that match TRBD1. Trimming cost V 3 bases and J 6 bases; bases outside gene matches: 1. Germline CDR1 and CDR2: SEHNR and FQNEAQ (reference sequence). The CDR3 runs to 13 residues. The CDR3 coding sequence is TGTGCCAGCAGCTTTGGGACAGGGGCTGAAGCTTTCTTT. Its translation is CASSFGTGAEAFF. Combining the CDR3 with reference TRBV7-9 and TRBJ1-1 gives the whole variable domain DTGVSQNPRHKITKRGQNVTFRCDPISEHNRLYWYRQTLGQGPEFLTYFQNEAQLEKSRLLSDRFSAERPKGSFSTLEIQRTEQGDSAMYLCASSFGTGAEAFFGQGTRLTVV.

The chain employs TRBV2 and TRBJ1-2; D is uncertain. The V gene lost 4 bases and the J gene lost 7 bases, with 19 bases spanning the gap. Germline CDR1 SNHLY, CDR2 FYNNEI. This CDR3 comprises 15 residues. CDR3 sequence: CASSAYTTLYGGYTF. The CDR3 nucleotides read TGTGCCAGCAGTGCCTATACCACTCTCTATGGTGGCTACACCTTC.